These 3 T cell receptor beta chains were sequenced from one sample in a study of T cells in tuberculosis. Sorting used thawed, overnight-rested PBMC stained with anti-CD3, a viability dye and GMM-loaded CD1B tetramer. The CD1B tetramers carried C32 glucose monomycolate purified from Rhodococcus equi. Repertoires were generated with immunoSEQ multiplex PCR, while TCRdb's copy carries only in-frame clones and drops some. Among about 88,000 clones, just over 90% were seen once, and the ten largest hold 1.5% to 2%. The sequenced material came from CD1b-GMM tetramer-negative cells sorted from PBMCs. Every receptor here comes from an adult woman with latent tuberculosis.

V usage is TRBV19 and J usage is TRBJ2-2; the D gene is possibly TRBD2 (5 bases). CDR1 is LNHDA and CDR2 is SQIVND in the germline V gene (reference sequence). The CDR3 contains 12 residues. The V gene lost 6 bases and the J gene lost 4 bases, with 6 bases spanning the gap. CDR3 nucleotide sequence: TGTGCCAGTAGACTAGTCACCGGGGAGCTGTTTTTT. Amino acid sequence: CASRLVTGELFF.

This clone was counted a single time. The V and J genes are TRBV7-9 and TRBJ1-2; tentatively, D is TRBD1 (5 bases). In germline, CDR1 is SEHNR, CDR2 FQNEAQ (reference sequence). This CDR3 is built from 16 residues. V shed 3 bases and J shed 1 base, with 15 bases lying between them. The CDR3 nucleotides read TGTGCCAGCAGCTTGATTGGGGCCTCTGATAACTATGGCTACACCTTC. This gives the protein CASSLIGASDNYGYTF.

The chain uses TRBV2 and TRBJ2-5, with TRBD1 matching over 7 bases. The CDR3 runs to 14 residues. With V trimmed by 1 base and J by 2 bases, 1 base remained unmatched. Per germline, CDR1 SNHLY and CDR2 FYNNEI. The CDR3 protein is CASSEEQGQETQYF. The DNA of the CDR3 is TGTGCCAGCAGTGAAGAACAGGGGCAAGAGACCCAGTACTTC.